Listed below are T cell receptor beta chains from one sample, sequenced in a study of brain T cells in children with intractable seizures. Sequencing was performed with immunoSEQ multiplex PCR; in TCRdb, only in-frame clones are kept and a portion is missing. The data hold hundreds of thousands of clones, with over 90% observed a single time. The sequencing used peripheral blood, collected 5 to 6 months after surgery. The source of these receptors is a boy less than two years old with tuberous sclerosis and intractable seizures. The CDR3 runs from the conserved cysteine through the conserved F or W. Each record gives: J gene, V gene, CDR3 length, D gene, clone size, CDR3 protein, CDR3 DNA. D genes are given only for firm matches. Clone size is shown for a subset of rows, as once, few, many or a class of expanded clone.

TRBJ2-4	TRBV6-5	14	TRBD1	.	CASRVNRGQNIQYF	TGTGCCAGCAGAGTTAACAGGGGGCAAAACATTCAGTACTTC
TRBJ1-6	TRBV6-5	15	.	.	CASTQGPGYNSPLHF	TGTGCCAGCACTCAGGGACCGGGGTATAATTCACCCCTCCACTTT
TRBJ2-7	TRBV6-5	15	TRBD1	.	CASSYSGTGGVEQYF	TGTGCCAGCAGTTACTCTGGGACAGGGGGCGTTGAGCAGTACTTC
TRBJ2-2	TRBV9	14	.	few	CASSLGTTTGELFF	TGTGCCAGCAGCCTTGGGACCACCACCGGGGAGCTGTTTTTT
TRBJ1-1	TRBV4-1	14	.	.	CASSQVLLNTEAFF	TGCGCCAGCAGCCAAGTCCTGTTGAACACTGAAGCTTTCTTT
TRBJ2-1	TRBV27	15	TRBD2	.	CASSSSGKGWNEQFF	TGTGCCAGCAGTTCAAGCGGGAAGGGATGGAATGAGCAGTTCTTC
TRBJ2-3	TRBV7-3	16	TRBD2	.	CASASGRASGTDTQYF	TGTGCCAGCGCTAGCGGGAGGGCCTCGGGCACAGATACGCAGTATTTT
TRBJ2-3	TRBV14	16	.	.	CASSQGQPLPTDTQYF	TGTGCCAGCAGCCAAGGACAACCCCTTCCCACAGATACGCAGTATTTT
TRBJ2-1	TRBV19	10	.	.	CATGYNEQFF	TGTGCCACCGGTTACAATGAGCAGTTCTTC
TRBJ2-3	TRBV29-1	19	TRBD1	.	CSATPPKKLTGGNTDTQYF	TGCAGCGCCACCCCCCCCAAGAAACTAACAGGGGGAAACACAGATACGCAGTATTTT
TRBJ2-7	TRBV6-5	15	TRBD1	.	CASTGSGQGIYEQYF	TGTGCCAGCACCGGCTCGGGACAGGGCATCTACGAGCAGTACTTC
TRBJ2-6	TRBV18	16	.	.	CASSPNLDSGANVLTF	TGTGCCAGCTCACCAAATCTGGACTCTGGGGCCAACGTCCTGACTTTC
TRBJ2-7	TRBV4-1	16	.	.	CASSQGKGRGDDEQYF	TGCGCCAGCAGCCAAGGGAAAGGCAGGGGAGACGACGAGCAGTACTTC
TRBJ2-2	TRBV7-3	15	TRBD2	once	CASSLAGGGTGELFF	TGTGCCAGCAGCTTAGCGGGAGGGGGCACCGGGGAGCTGTTTTTT
TRBJ1-5	TRBV24-1	13	.	.	CATSDFRGQPQHF	TGTGCCACCAGTGATTTTCGGGGACAGCCCCAGCATTTT
TRBJ2-1	TRBV13	11	.	.	CASNWGNEQFF	TGTGCCAGTAACTGGGGCAATGAGCAGTTCTTC
TRBJ1-1	TRBV2	14	TRBD1	once	CASRDRALNTEAFF	TGTGCCAGCAGGGACAGGGCCCTGAACACTGAAGCTTTCTTT
TRBJ2-1	TRBV6-5	16	TRBD2	.	CASSYRTSGVHNEQFF	TGTGCCAGCAGTTACCGAACTAGCGGGGTCCACAATGAGCAGTTCTTC
TRBJ2-7	TRBV10-2	15	TRBD2	.	CASSGDYHSSGEQYF	TGCGCCAGCAGTGGGGACTACCACTCCTCGGGGGAGCAGTACTTC
TRBJ2-7	TRBV24-1	11	.	.	CATTLSYEQYF	TGTGCCACCACCCTCTCCTACGAGCAGTACTTC
TRBJ1-1	TRBV12-3/TRBV12-4	11	.	.	CASSFGSEAFF	TGTGCCAGCAGTTTCGGGAGCGAAGCTTTCTTT
TRBJ1-1	TRBV5-1	15	TRBD1	.	CASSGTDRANTEAFF	TGCGCCAGCAGCGGGACGGACAGGGCGAACACTGAAGCTTTCTTT
TRBJ1-5	TRBV5-1	14	.	few	CASSLEGRGQPQHF	TGCGCCAGCAGCTTGGAGGGCAGGGGTCAGCCCCAGCATTTT
TRBJ1-2	TRBV19	13	TRBD1	.	CASKQGAYYGYTF	TGTGCCAGTAAACAGGGGGCTTACTATGGCTACACCTTC
TRBJ2-3	TRBV6-4	15	TRBD1	.	CASSDGTGGPDTQYF	TGTGCCAGCAGTGACGGGACAGGGGGCCCAGATACGCAGTATTTT
TRBJ2-7	TRBV5-8	13	.	.	CASSVVAAYEQYF	TGTGCCAGCAGCGTGGTGGCCGCCTACGAGCAGTACTTC
TRBJ2-7	TRBV18	16	TRBD2	.	CASSPPVQRGSYEQYF	TGTGCCAGCTCACCACCGGTCCAGCGGGGATCCTACGAGCAGTACTTC
TRBJ2-7	TRBV19	17	.	.	CATRQMRGDRHSYEQYF	TGTGCCACCAGACAGATGCGGGGGGACAGACACTCCTACGAGCAGTACTTC
TRBJ2-3	TRBV24-1	15	.	.	CATSDTGSGTDTQYF	TGTGCCACCAGTGATACAGGGTCGGGCACAGATACGCAGTATTTT
TRBJ1-5	TRBV2	15	.	.	CASSVLRGSNQPQHF	TGTGCCAGCAGTGTATTGAGGGGGAGCAATCAGCCCCAGCATTTT
TRBJ2-7	TRBV27	13	TRBD1	few	CASSSTGDYEQYF	TGTGCCAGCAGTAGTACAGGGGACTACGAGCAGTACTTC
TRBJ2-7	TRBV15	15	.	.	CATSRADYSGNEQYF	TGTGCCACCAGCAGAGCTGATTATTCAGGGAACGAGCAGTACTTC
TRBJ2-2	TRBV5-6	17	TRBD1	once	CASSPSGTASNTGELFF	TGTGCCAGCAGCCCATCCGGGACAGCGTCGAACACCGGGGAGCTGTTTTTT
TRBJ1-1	TRBV16	16	.	once	CASSQTSLGRDTEAFF	TGTGCCAGCAGCCAAACCTCACTAGGGAGGGACACTGAAGCTTTCTTT
TRBJ1-3	TRBV3-1/TRBV3-2	13	.	once	CASSQDRGGAIYF	TGTGCCAGCAGCCAAGATAGGGGAGGGGCCATATATTTT
TRBJ2-1	TRBV19	12	.	.	CASSIAGEGQFF	TGTGCCAGTAGTATAGCCGGGGAAGGGCAGTTCTTC
TRBJ1-1	TRBV18	12	.	.	CASSPGPDQAFF	TGTGCCAGCTCACCAGGGCCGGATCAAGCTTTCTTT
TRBJ2-5	TRBV5-1	16	.	.	CASSLAGQAIQETQYF	TGCGCCAGCAGCTTGGCCGGGCAAGCGATCCAAGAGACCCAGTACTTC
TRBJ2-7	TRBV13	17	.	.	CASSFSPPAGKSEEQYF	TGTGCCAGCAGCTTTTCCCCCCCGGCAGGGAAATCGGAAGAGCAGTACTTC
TRBJ2-1	TRBV7-9	15	TRBD2	once	CASRLLAVSYNEQFF	TGTGCCAGCAGACTACTAGCGGTCTCCTACAATGAGCAGTTCTTC
TRBJ1-1	TRBV19	14	TRBD1	.	CASSVQGMNTEAFF	TGTGCCAGTAGTGTACAGGGGATGAACACTGAAGCTTTCTTT
TRBJ2-3	TRBV11-1	15	TRBD1	.	CASSFLGQGTDTQYF	TGTGCCAGCAGCTTCCTTGGACAGGGCACAGATACGCAGTATTTT
TRBJ2-7	TRBV7-9	14	TRBD2	.	CASSSGGTTYEQYF	TGTGCCAGCAGCTCGGGAGGGACCACCTACGAGCAGTACTTC
TRBJ2-2	TRBV29-1	12	.	.	CSVKGETGELFF	TGCAGCGTCAAAGGGGAGACCGGGGAGCTGTTTTTT